The 23 T cell receptor beta chains below all came from one sample that was sequenced in a study of T cell repertoires in cytomegalovirus infection. TCRdb called the reads again in MiXCR, with one record for every CDR3 protein. The sample holds about 300,000 distinct CDR3 sequences, about 9.1% seen once. Sequences were obtained from PBMCs. These receptors were taken from a human donor in good health (CMV status not recorded). Some clones in this sample may be carry-over from other donors' samples.

This clonotype was recorded at least ten times. This chain links TRBV7-2 with TRBJ2-3, with TRBD2 matching 8 bases. Germline V CDR1 and CDR2: SGHTA, FQGNSA. The CDR3 consists of 16 residues. V lost 5 bases, J lost 0 bases, and 7 bases stayed unmatched. This CDR3 reads CASSLRLASSTDTQYF. CDR3 coding DNA: TGTGCCAGCAGCCTCCGACTAGCGTCCAGCACAGATACGCAGTATTTT.

This clonotype came up many times. In DNA, the CDR3 is TGTGCCAGCAGCTTTTTGACCTCCGGGACAGCCTACGAGCAGTACTTC. This gives the protein CASSFLTSGTAYEQYF. This rearrangement joins TRBV5-4 to TRBJ2-7; 7 nucleotides align to TRBD1. Germline V gene sequence: CDR1 SGHNT, CDR2 YYREEE (reference sequence). The trim removed 2 bases at V and 2 bases at J, leaving 10 bases unmatched. CDR3 length: 16 amino acids.

This clonotype was seen at least ten times. This chain joins TRBV7-8 and TRBJ2-2; the match to TRBD2 covers 14 bases. The V and J ends lost 5 bases and 5 bases, in that order; junction bases with no gene match: 10. Germline-derived CDR1 and CDR2 are SGHVS and FQNEAQ. This CDR3 comprises 18 residues. The CDR3 DNA sequence: TGTGCCAGCAGCCCAGCGGGACTAGCGGGGGTTCGGACCGGGGAGCTGTTTTTT. As protein: CASSPAGLAGVRTGELFF.

This clonotype was detected many times. The V call is TRBV6-2 or TRBV6-3, the J call TRBJ1-1; D is possibly TRBD1 (6 bases). The ends were cut back, 4 bases at V and 7 bases at J, with 19 bases in the middle. Germline lookup yields CDR1 MNHEY and CDR2 SVGEGT. The CDR3 contains 15 residues. CDR3 region: CASSSPPSRGREAFF. The CDR3 nucleotides are TGTGCCAGCAGTTCCCCCCCGTCCAGGGGACGTGAAGCTTTCTTT.

This clonotype was picked up many times. V is TRBV29-1 and J is TRBJ2-1; TRBD1 is a possible D gene (5 bases). This CDR3 has 13 amino acids. V was cut by 6 bases and J by 2 bases, with 11 bases left in between. Germline lookup yields CDR1 SQVTM and CDR2 ANQGSEA. CDR3 region: CSVRVFTYNEQFF. In DNA, the CDR3 is TGCAGCGTCAGGGTGTTTACCTACAATGAGCAGTTCTTC.

This clonotype was counted at least ten times. This chain links TRBV19 with TRBJ1-3, with TRBD1 matching 7 bases. CDR3 length equals 14 residues. V trimming: 5 bases; J trimming: 4 bases; junction bases outside the gene matches: 5. Looked up from germline, CDR1 is LNHDA and CDR2 is SQIVND (reference sequence). The CDR3 spells CASSSGTVGNTIYF. The CDR3, as DNA: TGTGCCAGTAGTTCCGGGACAGTAGGAAACACCATATATTTT.

In this sample, this clonotype turned up many times. The V and J genes are TRBV10-3 and TRBJ1-2; 8 nucleotides line up with TRBD1. Germline V lookup: CDR1 ENHRY, CDR2 SYGVKD. V was pared by 5 bases and J by 0 bases, with 8 bases of the junction left unmatched. The CDR3 has 16 amino acids. CDR3 amino acids: CAISTGQGKSNYGYTF. CDR3 nucleotides: TGTGCCATCAGTACCGGACAGGGAAAGTCTAACTATGGCTACACCTTC.

This clonotype was picked up a small number of times. The rearrangement joins TRBV7-9 to TRBJ1-1; 8 bases are shared with TRBD1. Germline loops: CDR1 SEHNR, CDR2 FQNEAQ (reference sequence). CDR3 length equals 14 residues. V was clipped by 5 bases and J by 3 bases; unmatched bases: 5. CDR3 amino acids: CASSPRGLDTEAFF. The CDR3, as DNA: TGTGCCAGCAGCCCCAGGGGGCTAGACACTGAAGCTTTCTTT.

This clonotype appeared a few times. This chain connects TRBV7-9 to TRBJ2-7, with D perhaps TRBD1 (6 bases). CDR1 and CDR2 (germline): SEHNR, FQNEAQ (reference sequence). CDR3 length: 15 residues. V lost 4 bases and J 3 bases, leaving 16 bases between the germline ends. The CDR3 nucleotides read TGTGCCAGCAGCTCCCGGGACATCGGTTTCTACGAGCAGTACTTC. Translating gives CASSSRDIGFYEQYF.

The table lists this clonotype with many counts. The chain uses TRBV7-2 and TRBJ1-2; tentatively, D is TRBD1 (5 bases). The germline CDR1 and CDR2 sequences are SGHTA and FQGNSA. The CDR3 covers 14 residues. The V and J ends lost 5 bases and 5 bases respectively, with 15 bases between them. The CDR3 is CASSPTTVVYGYTF. In nucleotides, the CDR3 is TGTGCCAGCAGCCCGACGACAGTTGTATATGGCTACACCTTC.

The chain is built from TRBV7-9 and TRBJ2-2; 7 bases map to TRBD2. CDR3 length: 18 residues. The V gene end was trimmed by 5 bases and the J gene end by 0 bases; junction bases not matched to a gene: 12. CDR1 and CDR2 from the germline V gene are SEHNR and FQNEAQ (reference sequence). This CDR3 reads CASSPKGGGSANTGELFF. CDR3 in DNA: TGTGCCAGCAGCCCAAAGGGCGGGGGTTCCGCGAACACCGGGGAGCTGTTTTTT.

This clonotype has at least ten counts. V and J are TRBV5-1 and TRBJ2-1; D possibly corresponds to TRBD2 (6 bases). Deletions cut 0 bases from V and 7 bases from J, with 11 bases between. Germline V lookup: CDR1 SGHRS, CDR2 YFSETQ. This CDR3 has 14 residues. As DNA, the CDR3 is TGCGCCAGCAGCTTGGATGGACTATATAATGAGCAGTTCTTC. It codes for CASSLDGLYNEQFF.

This chain joins TRBV29-1 and TRBJ2-1; 10 bases are a match to TRBD2. The CDR3 has 14 residues. CDR1 SQVTM and CDR2 ANQGSEA come from the germline V gene. The CDR3 protein is CSGRAGGSYNEQFF. Here the CDR3 DNA reads TGCAGTGGGAGAGCGGGGGGGTCCTACAATGAGCAGTTCTTC.

This clonotype was counted many times. The rearrangement joins TRBV28 to TRBJ2-3, with 11 bases aligning to TRBD2. The CDR3 has 16 amino acids. Trimming removed 3 bases from V and 2 bases from J; junction bases left unmatched: 4. Germline V gene lookup returns CDR1 MDHEN and CDR2 SYDVKM. CDR3 amino acids: CASSFLAGGITDTQYF. Written as DNA, the CDR3 is TGTGCCAGCAGTTTTTTAGCGGGGGGGATCACAGATACGCAGTATTTT.

The chain is built from TRBV28 and TRBJ1-2, with D possibly TRBD1 on 6 matching bases. The V gene lost 3 bases and the J gene lost 7 bases, with 15 bases spanning the gap. The CDR3 loop spans 14 amino acids. Germline CDR1 reads MDHEN; CDR2 reads SYDVKM. The DNA of the CDR3 is TGTGCCAGCAGTTTGATAGACAGGAGCACTGGCTACACCTTC. Translation: CASSLIDRSTGYTF.

This clonotype was seen repeatedly, ten times or more. This chain connects TRBV7-2 to TRBJ2-6; D remains unclear. The CDR3 spans 14 residues. Germline V gives CDR1 SGHTA, CDR2 FQGNSA. V was pared by 1 base and J by 0 bases, with 1 base between. The DNA for the CDR3 is TGTGCCAGCAGCTTAGACTCTGGGGCCAACGTCCTGACTTTC. The encoded protein is CASSLDSGANVLTF.

This clonotype was recorded at least ten times. This sequence joins TRBV5-1 and TRBJ2-7; 7 bases align to TRBD1. With V trimmed by 1 base and J by 2 bases, 15 bases remained unmatched. The length of the CDR3 is 18 residues. Per germline, CDR1 SGHRS and CDR2 YFSETQ. The CDR3 region has the DNA TGCGCCAGCAGCTTGTATACGGAAGGGGGCTTGTTCCCCTACGAGCAGTACTTC. The encoded protein is CASSLYTEGGLFPYEQYF.

In its sample, this clonotype was seen a few times. Here the CDR3 reads CASSHRPRDGYTF. The CDR3 DNA follows: TGTGCCAGCAGCCACCGACCTAGGGATGGCTACACCTTC. This sequence joins TRBV14 and TRBJ1-2, with D hard to call. The V gene lost 3 bases and the J gene lost 6 bases, with 11 bases spanning the gap. The CDR3 loop spans 13 amino acids. In germline, CDR1 is SGHDN, CDR2 FVKESK.

In this sample, this clonotype turned up a few times. The chain carries TRBV5-1 and TRBJ2-1; D gene unclear. The CDR3 has 15 amino acids. Germline V gene sequence: CDR1 SGHRS, CDR2 YFSETQ. The ends were cut back, 2 bases at V and 5 bases at J, with 14 bases in the middle. The CDR3 region is CASSLLSPPNNEQFF. DNA for the CDR3: TGCGCCAGCAGCTTACTCAGCCCCCCTAACAATGAGCAGTTCTTC.

This clonotype was counted many times. The J gene is TRBJ1-1, the V gene TRBV29-1; 7 positions agree with TRBD1. This CDR3 is built from 14 residues. The V gene end was trimmed by 4 bases and the J gene end by 6 bases; junction bases not matched to a gene: 11. Germline V CDR1 and CDR2: SQVTM, ANQGSEA. The CDR3 region has the DNA TGCAGCGTTGGAAGACAGGGTAGAATTGCTGAAGCTTTCTTT. Translating it yields CSVGRQGRIAEAFF.

This clonotype was picked up many times. The gene calls are TRBV10-3 and TRBJ2-5; 12 positions agree with TRBD2. Germline lookup yields CDR1 ENHRY and CDR2 SYGVKD. This CDR3 contains 17 residues. Trimming removed 4 bases from V and 4 bases from J; junction bases left unmatched: 10. For the CDR3, the DNA is TGTGCCATCAGTGTGTCTAGCGGGGGGGCGGCGAGAGAGACCCAGTACTTC. It yields the protein CAISVSSGGAARETQYF.

This chain joins TRBV28 and TRBJ2-7; either TRBD1 or TRBD2 may fit D (7 bases each). V was cut by 4 bases and J by 2 bases, with 12 bases left in between. Per germline, CDR1 MDHEN and CDR2 SYDVKM. CDR3 size: 14 residues. CDR3 in amino acids: CASSSPGGAYEQYV. The CDR3 coding sequence is TGTGCCAGCAGTTCACCAGGGGGGGCCTACGAGCAGTACGTC.

In this sample, this clonotype turned up many times. J is TRBJ2-7 and V is TRBV7-2, with D perhaps matching TRBD1 or TRBD2 (6 bases each). Between the trimmed V and J ends, which lost 5 bases and 2 bases, there was a span of 13 bases. This CDR3 has 14 amino acids. From germline, CDR1 is SGHTA and CDR2 FQGNSA. The CDR3 region is CASSPGGRTYEQYV. The CDR3 DNA reads TGTGCCAGCAGCCCTGGGGGGCGGACCTACGAGCAGTACGTC.